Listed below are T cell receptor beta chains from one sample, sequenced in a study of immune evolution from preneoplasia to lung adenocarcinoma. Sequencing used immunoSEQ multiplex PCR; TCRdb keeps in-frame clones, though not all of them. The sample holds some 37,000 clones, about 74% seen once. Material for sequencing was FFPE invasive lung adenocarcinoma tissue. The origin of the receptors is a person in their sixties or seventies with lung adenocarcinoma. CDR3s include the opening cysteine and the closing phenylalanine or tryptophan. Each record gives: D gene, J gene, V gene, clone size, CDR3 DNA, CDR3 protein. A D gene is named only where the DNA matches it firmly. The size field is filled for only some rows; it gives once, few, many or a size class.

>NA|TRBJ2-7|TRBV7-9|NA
TGTGCCAGCAGCTTAGGGGTCGGCTCCTACGAGCAGTACTTC
CASSLGVGSYEQYF
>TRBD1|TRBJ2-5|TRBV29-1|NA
TGCAGCGTTGCTCTTGGGACAGGCCAAGAGACCCAGTACTTC
CSVALGTGQETQYF
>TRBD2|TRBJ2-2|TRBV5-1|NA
TGCGCCAGCAACTGGACTAGCGGGAGTCCTAACACCGGGGAGCTGTTTTTT
CASNWTSGSPNTGELFF
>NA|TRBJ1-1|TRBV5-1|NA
TGCGCCAGCACACAAGGCTTTAATCAAGTGGGCCCTGAAGCTTTCTTT
CASTQGFNQVGPEAFF
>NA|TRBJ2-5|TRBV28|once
TGTGCCAGCAGTTTCGGAGGAGAGACCCAGTACTTC
CASSFGGETQYF
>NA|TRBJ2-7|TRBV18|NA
TGTGCCAGCTCACCAAGAAGCGGCTCCTACGAGCAGTACTTC
CASSPRSGSYEQYF
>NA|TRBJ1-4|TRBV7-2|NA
TGTGCCAGCAGCATTGACCCCTTCGGGAAAAAACTGTTTTTT
CASSIDPFGKKLFF
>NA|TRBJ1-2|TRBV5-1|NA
TGCGCCAGCAGCTTGTCACCCGAGTTGTATGGCTACACCTTC
CASSLSPELYGYTF
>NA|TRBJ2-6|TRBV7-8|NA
TGTGCCAGCAGCCCCTCGACCTGGACCTCTGGGGCCAACGTCCTGACTTTC
CASSPSTWTSGANVLTF
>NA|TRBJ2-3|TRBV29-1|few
TGCAGCGTTACGTGGGGGATTGCGGGAGATACGCAGTATTTT
CSVTWGIAGDTQYF
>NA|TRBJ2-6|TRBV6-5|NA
TGTGCCAGCAGTTACACACGCTCTGGGGCCAACGTCCTGACTTTC
CASSYTRSGANVLTF
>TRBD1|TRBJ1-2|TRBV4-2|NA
TGTGCCAGCAGCCAAGATAGTCTCCCCGACAGGGAGGATGGCTACACCTTC
CASSQDSLPDREDGYTF
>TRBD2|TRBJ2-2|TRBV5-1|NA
TGCGCCAGCAGTCCTCCGGGCCTAGCGGGCGGGGAGCTGTTTTTT
CASSPPGLAGGELFF
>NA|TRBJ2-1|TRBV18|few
TGTGCCAGCTCACCATGGGTAGCCAATGAGCAGTTCTTC
CASSPWVANEQFF